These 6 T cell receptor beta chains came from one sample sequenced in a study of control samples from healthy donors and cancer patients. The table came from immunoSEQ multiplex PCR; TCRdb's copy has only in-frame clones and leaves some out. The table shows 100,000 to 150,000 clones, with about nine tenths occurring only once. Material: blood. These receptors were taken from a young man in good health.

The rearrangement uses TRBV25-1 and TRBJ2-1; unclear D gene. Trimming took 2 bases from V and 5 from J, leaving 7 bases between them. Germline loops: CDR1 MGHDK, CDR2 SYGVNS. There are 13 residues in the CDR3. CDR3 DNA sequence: TGTGCCAGCAGTGAAGGAAGGGACAATGAGCAGTTCTTC. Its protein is CASSEGRDNEQFF.

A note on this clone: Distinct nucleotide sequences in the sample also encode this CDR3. The CDR3 DNA reads TGTGCCTGGAGCCCGGGACAGGGGCAAGAGACCCAGTACTTC. It translates to CAWSPGQGQETQYF. The chain employs TRBV30 and TRBJ2-5; 10 bases match TRBD1. The CDR3 runs to 14 residues. V shed 3 bases, J shed 2 bases, and the junction held 3 bases outside the gene matches. Germline CDR1 reads GTSNPN; CDR2 reads SVGIG (reference sequence).

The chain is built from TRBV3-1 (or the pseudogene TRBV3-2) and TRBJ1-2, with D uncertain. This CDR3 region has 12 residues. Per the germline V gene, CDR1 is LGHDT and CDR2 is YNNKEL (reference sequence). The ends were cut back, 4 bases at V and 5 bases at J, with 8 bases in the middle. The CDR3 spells CASSPDSYGYTF. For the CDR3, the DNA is TGTGCCAGCAGCCCCGATAGTTATGGCTACACCTTC.

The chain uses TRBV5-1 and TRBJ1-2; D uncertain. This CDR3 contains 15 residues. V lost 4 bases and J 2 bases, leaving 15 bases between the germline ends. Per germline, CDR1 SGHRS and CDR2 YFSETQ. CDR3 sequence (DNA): TGCGCCAGCAGCGGGTTGGGCGGTGAAAACTATGGCTACACCTTC. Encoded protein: CASSGLGGENYGYTF.

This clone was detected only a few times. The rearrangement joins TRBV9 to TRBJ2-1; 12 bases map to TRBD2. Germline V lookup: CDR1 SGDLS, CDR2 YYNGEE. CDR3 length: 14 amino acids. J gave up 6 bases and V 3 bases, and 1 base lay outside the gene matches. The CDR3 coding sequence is TGTGCCAGCAGCGGGACTAGCGGGGTCAATGAGCAGTTCTTC. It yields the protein CASSGTSGVNEQFF.

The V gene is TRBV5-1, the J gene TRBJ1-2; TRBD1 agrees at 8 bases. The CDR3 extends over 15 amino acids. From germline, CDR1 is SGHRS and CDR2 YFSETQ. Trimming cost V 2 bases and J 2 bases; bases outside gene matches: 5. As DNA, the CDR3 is TGCGCCAGCAGCTTCTCAGGGGGCGCCAACTATGGCTACACCTTC. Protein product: CASSFSGGANYGYTF.